The 9 T cell receptor beta chains presented below share a single source sample, sequenced in a study of pediatric ulcerative colitis. The table came from immunoSEQ multiplex PCR; TCRdb's copy has only in-frame clones and leaves some out. Of tens of thousands of clones in the sample, roughly nine tenths were seen once. Sequenced input: blood. These receptors were taken from a boy between 5 and 17 years old with severe ulcerative colitis.

This chain joins TRBV7-2 and TRBJ2-1; D is uncertain. The CDR3 runs to 14 residues. The V gene lost 1 base and the J gene lost 6 bases, with 10 bases spanning the gap. Germline V lookup: CDR1 SGHTA, CDR2 FQGNSA. The CDR3 here is CASSLGSPANEQFF. The CDR3 DNA reads TGTGCCAGCAGCTTAGGGTCCCCAGCCAATGAGCAGTTCTTC.

The chain links TRBV11-2 to TRBJ2-7; D is undetermined. In germline, CDR1 is SGHAT, CDR2 FQNNGV. This CDR3 is 14 amino acids long. V was trimmed by 5 bases and J by 3 bases, leaving 14 bases between them. CDR3 coding DNA: TGTGCCAGCAGCCTCAACCCGGGTCTCTACGAGCAGTACTTC. Translating gives CASSLNPGLYEQYF.

The genes are TRBV11-3 and TRBJ2-3, with TRBD2 as a possible D gene (6 bases). With 5 bases removed from V and 2 bases from J, the gap between germline ends came to 11 bases. Germline CDR1 reads SGHNT; CDR2 reads YENEEA. The CDR3 covers 14 residues. CDR3 bases: TGTGCCAGCAGCGGGGAGGTTCTCACAGATACGCAGTATTTT. Residues: CASSGEVLTDTQYF.

The V gene is TRBV7-2, the J gene TRBJ2-1; D is unresolved. This CDR3 region has 11 residues. The germline V gene has CDR1 SGHTA and CDR2 FQGNSA. Trimming removed 5 bases from V and 9 bases from J, with 8 bases in between. CDR3 nucleotide sequence: TGTGCCAGCAGCCGAGGCCCTGAGCAGTTCTTC. Translation gives CASSRGPEQFF.

The chain joins TRBV18 to TRBJ2-7; 10 nucleotides line up with TRBD2. The J segment lost 6 bases and the V segment lost 3 bases, leaving 8 bases of the junction unmatched. Germline V gene lookup returns CDR1 KGHSH and CDR2 LQKENI. This CDR3 region has 15 residues. In nucleotides, the CDR3 is TGTGCCAGCTCACCGGAGACTAGCGGGTACGTCGAGCAGTACTTC. It is translated as CASSPETSGYVEQYF.

In its sample, this clone was seen once. Here the CDR3 DNA reads TGTGCCACCCGAACGTTCGGTGGGGGCGCAGGGACTGAAGCTTTCTTT. As protein: CATRTFGGGAGTEAFF. This chain uses TRBV19 with TRBJ1-1; tentative D call: TRBD1 (6 bases). Germline V gene sequence: CDR1 LNHDA, CDR2 SQIVND (reference sequence). The CDR3 is 16 amino acids. The V gene lost 10 bases and the J gene lost 5 bases, with 26 bases spanning the gap.

The rearrangement uses TRBV7-9 and TRBJ2-1, with 13 nucleotides matching TRBD2. CDR3 size: 16 residues. V was pared by 6 bases and J by 6 bases, with 8 bases of the junction left unmatched. Germline V CDR1 and CDR2: SEHNR, FQNEAQ (reference sequence). The CDR3 nucleotides are TGTGCCAGCAGACCACTAGCGGGAGGGTTCTCCAATGAGCAGTTCTTC. Encoded protein: CASRPLAGGFSNEQFF.

Only one count was recorded for this clone. The chain recombines TRBV10-3 with TRBJ1-1; possible D gene TRBD1, 6 bases. V shed 6 bases and J shed 12 bases, with 14 bases lying between them. The CDR3 runs to 11 residues. Germline-derived CDR1 and CDR2 are ENHRY and SYGVKD. CDR3 coding DNA: TGTGCCATCAGGGGGGCCGCGGGGACTTTCTTT. Protein sequence: CAIRGAAGTFF.

The table lists this clone with a few counts. The rearrangement joins TRBV19 to TRBJ2-7, with 7 nucleotides matching TRBD1. After removal of 3 bases from V and 6 bases from J, the junction contained 5 bases not matched to a gene. Germline lookup yields CDR1 LNHDA and CDR2 SQIVND (reference sequence). This CDR3 has 13 residues. This chain's CDR3 is CASSISEGAEQYF. DNA of the CDR3: TGTGCCAGTAGTATCAGCGAGGGGGCCGAGCAGTACTTC. The complete variable domain, with remaining parts taken from reference TRBV19 and TRBJ2-7, reads DGGITQSPKYLFRKEGQNVTLSCEQNLNHDAMYWYRQDPGQGLRLIYYSQIVNDFQKGDIAEGYSVSREKKESFPLTVTSAQKNPTAFYLCASSISEGAEQYFGPGTRLTVT.